Each of the 21 T cell receptor beta chains below was sequenced from the same sample in a study of lung T cells in sarcoidosis with Löfgren's syndrome. One entry per CDR3 protein, called by TCRdb with MiXCR from the reads. The table shows 58,000 or so distinct CDR3 sequences, with less than 25% occurring only once. The sequencing input was CD4+ T cells from PBMCs. The receptors derive from a human donor with sarcoidosis (Löfgren's syndrome or another form), or a control subject (not recorded which).

This clonotype was recorded many times. V gene TRBV19 combines with J gene TRBJ2-3, with D possibly TRBD2 on 6 matching bases. Trimming shortened V by 1 base and J by 0 bases, and 11 bases separated the two germline ends. The CDR3 covers 16 residues. Germline V gene lookup returns CDR1 LNHDA and CDR2 SQIVND (reference sequence). The CDR3: CASSIAEGKSTDTQYF. The CDR3 DNA reads as TGTGCCAGTAGTATAGCGGAGGGAAAGAGCACAGATACGCAGTATTTT. Variable domain in full (rest from reference TRBV19 and TRBJ2-3): DGGITQSPKYLFRKEGQNVTLSCEQNLNHDAMYWYRQDPGQGLRLIYYSQIVNDFQKGDIAEGYSVSREKKESFPLTVTSAQKNPTAFYLCASSIAEGKSTDTQYFGPGTRLTVL.

The chain carries TRBV18 and TRBJ2-3; D may correspond to TRBD1 or TRBD2 (5 bases each). This CDR3 has 15 amino acids. V lost 6 bases to trimming and J lost 0 bases, with 13 bases between them. Germline CDR1 KGHSH, CDR2 LQKENI. CDR3 DNA: TGTGCCAGCTCGACCGGGGCAGCCAGCACAGATACGCAGTATTTT. It yields the protein CASSTGAASTDTQYF.

In the case of this clonotype: A read error may be the cause here, since a much bigger clone is one base away. The chain joins TRBV6-1 to TRBJ2-3; possible D gene TRBD2, 7 bases. CDR1 is MNHNS, CDR2 SASEGT, per germline. The CDR3 runs 18 residues. The V end was cut by 6 bases, the J end by 0 bases, with 22 bases between. CDR3 coding DNA: TGTGCCAGCAGAGGGGGTCTTGGGCTAGCGGAGAGCACAGATACGCAGTATTTT. It is translated as CASRGGLGLAESTDTQYF.

In its sample, this clonotype was seen many times. The V gene is TRBV28, the J gene TRBJ1-5; tentatively, D is TRBD1 (6 bases). CDR3 length equals 14 residues. Germline V lookup: CDR1 MDHEN, CDR2 SYDVKM. V was pared by 4 bases and J by 5 bases, with 12 bases between. In DNA, the CDR3 is TGTGCCAGCAGTTCGAGACAGGCCCATCAGCCCCAGCATTTT. The encoded protein is CASSSRQAHQPQHF.

As concerns this clonotype: Given a much more abundant clone one base away, this may be a read error. V usage is TRBV20-1 and J usage is TRBJ2-1, with 12 bases that match TRBD2. The CDR3 length is 14 residues. Unmatched junction bases numbered 5, after V lost 4 bases and J lost 7 bases. Germline V gene data show CDR1 as DFQATT and CDR2 as SNEGSKA (reference sequence). As DNA, the CDR3 is TGCAGTGCTATGGGACTAGCGGGTAAAAATGAGCAGTTCTTC. Translation gives CSAMGLAGKNEQFF.

The table lists this clonotype with many counts. The V gene is TRBV28, the J gene TRBJ1-1, with D unclear. Per germline, CDR1 MDHEN and CDR2 SYDVKM. The CDR3 has 15 amino acids. The V and J ends lost 4 bases and 1 base respectively, with 13 bases between them. The CDR3 DNA sequence: TGTGCCAGCAGTTCCCCCCATTCGGCGAACACTGAAGCTTTCTTT. This encodes CASSSPHSANTEAFF. The whole variable domain, remainder taken from reference TRBV28 and TRBJ1-1, is DVKVTQSSRYLVKRTGEKVFLECVQDMDHENMFWYRQDPGLGLRLIYFSYDVKMKEKGDIPEGYSVSREKKERFSLILESASTNQTSMYLCASSSPHSANTEAFFGQGTRLTVV.

The chain has TRBV2 and TRBJ2-5; D gene ambiguous. The germline V gene encodes CDR1 SNHLY and CDR2 FYNNEI. CDR3 size: 11 residues. Trimming shortened V by 7 bases and J by 5 bases, and 8 bases separated the two germline ends. CDR3 DNA sequence: TGTGCCAGCACCCGCGAGGAGACCCAGTACTTC. As protein: CASTREETQYF.

V is TRBV10-3 and J is TRBJ1-1; 8 bases fit TRBD1. The CDR3 runs to 14 residues. Germline CDR1 is ENHRY and CDR2 is SYGVKD. The J segment lost 7 bases and the V segment lost 2 bases, leaving 6 bases of the junction unmatched. The CDR3 spells CAISETTGVGEAFF. CDR3 sequence (DNA): TGTGCCATCAGTGAGACGACAGGGGTCGGTGAAGCTTTCTTT.

This clonotype appeared many times. The J gene is TRBJ1-3, the V gene TRBV20-1; no definite D call. CDR1 is DFQATT and CDR2 is SNEGSKA in the germline V gene (reference sequence). V lost 5 bases and J 0 bases, leaving 8 bases between the germline ends. This CDR3 has 13 residues. The CDR3 loop reads CSAFLSSGNTIYF. The CDR3 nucleotides are TGCAGTGCTTTCCTGAGCTCTGGAAACACCATATATTTT.

This clonotype showed up just once. Just one base apart from a much larger clone, this may be a read error. This chain links TRBV28 with TRBJ1-2, with TRBD1 as a possible D gene (5 bases). Germline V gene data show CDR1 as MDHEN and CDR2 as SYDVKM. The length of the CDR3 is 15 residues. V lost 3 bases and J lost 6, with 17 bases in between. The CDR3 loop reads CASSLGDVRENGYTF. DNA of the CDR3: TGTGCCAGCAGTTTGGGGGACGTGAGGGAGAATGGCTACACCTTC.

This clonotype was seen many times. The chain uses TRBV2 and TRBJ2-1; D is possibly TRBD1 or TRBD2 (5 bases each). Germline CDR1 SNHLY, CDR2 FYNNEI. The V end was cut by 5 bases, the J end by 8 bases, with 16 bases between. The CDR3 covers 14 residues. The CDR3 region is CASSYYRSGDEQFF. Here the CDR3 DNA reads TGTGCCAGCAGTTATTACAGGTCCGGGGATGAGCAGTTCTTC.

This clonotype was seen ten or more times. The chain has TRBV27 and TRBJ2-7; D remains ambiguous. CDR3 size: 14 residues. Trimming left V 0 bases short and J 3 bases short, with 9 bases between. Germline loops: CDR1 MNHEY, CDR2 SMNVEV (reference sequence). CDR3 bases: TGTGCCAGCAGTTTATCGGAGAAGAACTACGAGCAGTACTTC. This encodes CASSLSEKNYEQYF.

This clonotype was recorded a few times. The chain has TRBV5-4 and TRBJ2-7; TRBD2 matches at 9 bases. With V trimmed by 4 bases and J by 8 bases, 10 bases remained unmatched. This CDR3 has 14 amino acids. Looked up from germline, CDR1 is SGHNT and CDR2 is YYREEE (reference sequence). Here the CDR3 reads CASSPPGGRGQQYF. Here the CDR3 DNA reads TGTGCCAGCAGCCCCCCGGGCGGGAGGGGACAGCAGTACTTC.

About this clonotype: This may be a read error, as it is one base from a much larger clone. J is TRBJ2-5 and V is TRBV6-5; 14 bases are shared with TRBD2. The CDR3 is made up of 16 amino acids. Looked up from germline, CDR1 is MNHEY and CDR2 is SVGAGI. CDR3 nucleotide sequence: TGTGCCAGCAGTTCCGGGACTAGCGGGAGTCGAGAGGCCCAGTACTTC. Protein product: CASSSGTSGSREAQYF.

For this clonotype: Just one base apart from a much larger clone, this may be a read error. The chain recombines TRBV6-1 with TRBJ2-6, with a possible D match to TRBD1 (6 bases). CDR3 length: 16 amino acids. Germline V gives CDR1 MNHNS, CDR2 SASEGT. The CDR3, as DNA: TGTTCCAGCACCCTAGGACAGAGCTCTGGGGCCAACGTCCTGACTTTC. It translates to CSSTLGQSSGANVLTF.

At least ten counts were recorded for this clonotype. The chain is built from TRBV6-1 and TRBJ2-2, with TRBD2 matching over 9 bases. CDR3 length equals 15 residues. Losses at the gene ends were 7 bases for V and 5 bases for J; bases not matched to a gene: 8. Germline V lookup: CDR1 MNHNS, CDR2 SASEGT. The CDR3 coding sequence is TGTGCCAGCAACGTCAGACTAGCGGTAACCGGGGAGCTGTTTTTT. Translated: CASNVRLAVTGELFF.

The chain recombines TRBV4-1 with TRBJ1-2; 7 bases agree with TRBD1. The length of the CDR3 is 15 residues. Germline values: CDR1 MGHRA, CDR2 YSYEKL. Unmatched junction bases numbered 11, after V lost 2 bases and J lost 8 bases. The CDR3 spells CASSQKGEGAYGYTF. DNA of the CDR3: TGCGCCAGCAGCCAAAAGGGTGAGGGGGCCTACGGCTACACCTTC.

As for this clonotype: The conserved phenylalanine or tryptophan is not found at the CDR3 terminus, so this likely reflects a read error. The chain links TRBV27 to TRBJ2-1, with D possibly matching TRBD2 (6 bases). This CDR3 is built from 17 residues. The germline V and J ends were trimmed by 2 bases and 1 base, with 15 bases remaining between them. Germline V gives CDR1 MNHEY, CDR2 SMNVEV (reference sequence). The CDR3 region is CASSLLGFSGSYNEQFY. The CDR3 bases are TGTGCCAGCAGTTTACTGGGATTTAGCGGATCCTACAATGAGCAGTTCTAC.

The J gene is TRBJ2-1, the V gene TRBV7-8, with D tentatively TRBD2 (5 bases). V was clipped by 5 bases and J by 2 bases, with 19 bases between them. CDR3 size: 17 residues. In germline, CDR1 is SGHVS, CDR2 FQNEAQ. In DNA, the CDR3 is TGTGCCAGCAGCCCCCTTTCATTACGGAGGCCCTACAATGAGCAGTTCTTC. This sequence encodes CASSPLSLRRPYNEQFF.

About this clonotype itself: One junction end does not reproduce the germline sequence, and a read error may be involved. The V gene is TRBV7-6, the J gene TRBJ2-1, with 8 bases fitting TRBD2. The V gene's germline CDR1 is SGHVS and CDR2 FNYEAQ. The CDR3 consists of 16 residues. The DNA of the CDR3 is TGTGCCAGCAGCTTAGGTCGAGCGGGAGTGTTGAATGAGCAGCTCTTC. It codes for CASSLGRAGVLNEQLF.

As to this clonotype: One end of the junction fails to match germline, which may point to a read error. V gene TRBV19 combines with J gene TRBJ1-4, with D unclear. Germline V gene sequence: CDR1 LNHDA, CDR2 SQIVND (reference sequence). This CDR3 spans 9 amino acids. CDR3 sequence reads: CAPNEKLFF. The CDR3 nucleotides are TGTGCTCCTAACGAAAAACTGTTTTTT.